This entry describes one TCR beta chain. As yet, its antigen is unknown. The CDR3 extends 3 residues past the end of the read, so its final part is completed from the germline J gene. The data are from a study of T cells in women clearing cervical HPV infection. Study at large: HLA type stays a possible confounder, typing being limited. Study results and limitations: Richness plus V gene abundances separated cases from controls with AUC about 0.83. CIN3+ cases had significantly higher TCR repertoire richness than controls, but evenness did not differ. TRBV6-7 relative abundance averaged approximately 0.11% in cases and around 0.17% in controls.

Produced via immunoSEQ multiplex PCR; TCRdb's table is partial and in-frame only. Across about 39,000 clones, the top ten clones capture under 6.5% of the sample. The CDR3 is 17 residues long. J was trimmed by 4 bases and V by 4 bases; bases with no gene match: 13. Per germline, CDR1 SGDLS and CDR2 YYNGEE. Sequences were obtained from blood buffy coat. The gene calls are TRBV9 and TRBJ2-3; TRBD1 agrees at 9 bases. This sequence was found in a woman aged 18 to 75 with a cervical HPV16 infection that either progressed to CIN3+ or cleared (not recorded which). CDR3 bases read: TGTGCCAGCAGCCCTCGAGGGACAGGGAAGGGGTCAGATACG. Translating it yields CASSPRGTGKGSDT. The CDR3 as a whole reads CASSPRGTGKGSDTQYF. Full variable domain (outside the CDR3, taken from reference TRBV9 and TRBJ2-3): DSGVTQTPKHLITATGQRVTLRCSPRSGDLSVYWYQQSLDQGLQFLIQYYNGEERAKGNILERFSAQQFPDLHSELNLSSLELGDSALYFCASSPRGTGKGSDTQYFGPGTRLTVL.